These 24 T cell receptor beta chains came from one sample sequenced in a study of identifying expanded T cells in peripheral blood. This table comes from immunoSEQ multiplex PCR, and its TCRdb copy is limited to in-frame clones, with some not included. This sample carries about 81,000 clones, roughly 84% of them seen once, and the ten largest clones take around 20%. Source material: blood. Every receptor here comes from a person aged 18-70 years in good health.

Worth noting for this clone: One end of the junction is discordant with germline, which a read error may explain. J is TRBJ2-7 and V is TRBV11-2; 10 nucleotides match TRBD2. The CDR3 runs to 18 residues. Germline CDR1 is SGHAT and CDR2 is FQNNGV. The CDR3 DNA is TGTGCCAGCAGCCCAGGTCGGCTAGCGGGAGCAGGGCGTTACGTGCAGTACTTC. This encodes CASSPGRLAGAGRYVQYF.

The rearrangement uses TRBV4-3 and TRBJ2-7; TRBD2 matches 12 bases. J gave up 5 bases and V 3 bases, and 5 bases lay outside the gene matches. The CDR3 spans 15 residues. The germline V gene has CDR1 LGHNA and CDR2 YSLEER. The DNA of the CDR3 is TGCGCCAGCAGCCACGGACTAGCGGGAAGGGACGAGCAGTACTTC. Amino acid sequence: CASSHGLAGRDEQYF.

CDR3 coding DNA: TGTGCCAGCAGTTTACGTCACACAAAAGAGACCCAGTACTTC. Translating gives CASSLRHTKETQYF. The chain joins TRBV28 to TRBJ2-5; D gene uncertain. From germline, CDR1 is MDHEN and CDR2 SYDVKM. The V gene lost 2 bases and the J gene lost 3 bases, with 10 bases spanning the gap. This CDR3 is 14 amino acids long.

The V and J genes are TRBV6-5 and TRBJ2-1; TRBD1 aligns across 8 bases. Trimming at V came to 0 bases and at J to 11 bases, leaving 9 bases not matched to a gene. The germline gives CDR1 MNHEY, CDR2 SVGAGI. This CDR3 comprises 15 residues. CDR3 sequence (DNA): TGTGCCAGCAGTTACTCGCGGGGACAGGCAAGCAAGCAGTTCTTC. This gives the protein CASSYSRGQASKQFF.

The CDR3 reads CASSLGTSGAAGYF. CDR3 nucleotide sequence: TGTGCCAGCAGCCTCGGGACTAGCGGGGCGGCGGGATACTTC. This rearrangement joins TRBV11-1 to TRBJ2-7, with TRBD2 identical over 13 bases. Germline CDR1 is SGHAT and CDR2 is FQDESV (reference sequence). The V and J ends lost 5 bases and 13 bases, in that order; junction bases with no gene match: 11. This CDR3 contains 14 residues.

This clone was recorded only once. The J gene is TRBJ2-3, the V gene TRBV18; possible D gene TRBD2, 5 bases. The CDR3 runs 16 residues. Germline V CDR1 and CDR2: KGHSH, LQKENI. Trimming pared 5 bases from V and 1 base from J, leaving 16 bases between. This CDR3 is CASSAQPRGGTDTQYF. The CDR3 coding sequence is TGTGCCAGCTCAGCACAGCCCCGGGGAGGCACAGATACGCAGTATTTT.

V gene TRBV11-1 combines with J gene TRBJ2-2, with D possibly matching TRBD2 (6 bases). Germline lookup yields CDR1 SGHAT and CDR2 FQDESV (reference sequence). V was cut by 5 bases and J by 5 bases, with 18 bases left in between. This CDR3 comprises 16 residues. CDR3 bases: TGTGCCAGCAGCAACTACGGGGGAGCGACGACCGGGGAGCTGTTTTTT. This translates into CASSNYGGATTGELFF.

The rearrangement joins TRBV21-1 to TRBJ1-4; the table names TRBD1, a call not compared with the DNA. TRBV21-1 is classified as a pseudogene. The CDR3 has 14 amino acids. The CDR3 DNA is TGTGCCAGCAGCATAGAGACACAGAATGAAAAACTGTTTTTT. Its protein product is CASSIETQNEKLFF.

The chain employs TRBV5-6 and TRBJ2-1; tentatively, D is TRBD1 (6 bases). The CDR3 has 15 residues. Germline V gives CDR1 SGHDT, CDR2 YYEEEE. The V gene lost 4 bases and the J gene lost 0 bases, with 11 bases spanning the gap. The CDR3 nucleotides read TGTGCCAGCAGCCGAGAAGGGGGCTCCTACAATGAGCAGTTCTTC. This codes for CASSREGGSYNEQFF.

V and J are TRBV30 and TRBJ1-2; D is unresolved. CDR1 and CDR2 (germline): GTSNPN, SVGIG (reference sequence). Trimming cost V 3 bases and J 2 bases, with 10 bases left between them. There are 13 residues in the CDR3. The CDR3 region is CAWSRSRNYGYTF. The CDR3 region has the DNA TGTGCCTGGAGCAGATCAAGAAACTATGGCTACACCTTC.

The CDR3: CASSFPDRGETQYF. The CDR3 nucleotides are TGTGCCAGCAGCTTCCCAGACAGGGGAGAGACCCAGTACTTC. The chain employs TRBV5-4 and TRBJ2-5, with 8 bases identical to TRBD1. Trimming cost V 2 bases and J 4 bases; bases outside gene matches: 4. Germline CDR1 is SGHNT and CDR2 is YYREEE (reference sequence). The CDR3 length is 14 residues.

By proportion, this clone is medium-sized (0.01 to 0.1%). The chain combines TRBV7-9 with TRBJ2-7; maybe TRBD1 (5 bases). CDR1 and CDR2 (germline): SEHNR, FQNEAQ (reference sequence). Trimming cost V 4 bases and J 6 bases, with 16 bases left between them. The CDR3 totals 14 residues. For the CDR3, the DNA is TGTGCCAGCAGCTATGACAGTAGGTACGGCGAGCAGTACTTC. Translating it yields CASSYDSRYGEQYF.

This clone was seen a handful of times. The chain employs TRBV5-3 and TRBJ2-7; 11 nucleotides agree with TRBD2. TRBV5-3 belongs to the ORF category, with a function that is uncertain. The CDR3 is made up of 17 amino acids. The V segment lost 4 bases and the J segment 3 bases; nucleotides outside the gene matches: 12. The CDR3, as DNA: TGTGCCAGAAGCGAAATACGACTAGCGGGAACTTTCTACGAGCAGTACTTC. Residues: CARSEIRLAGTFYEQYF.

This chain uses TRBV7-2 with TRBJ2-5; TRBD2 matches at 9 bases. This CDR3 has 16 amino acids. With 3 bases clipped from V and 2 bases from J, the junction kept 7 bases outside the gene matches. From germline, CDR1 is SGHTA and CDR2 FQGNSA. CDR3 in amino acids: CASSFVAGVGQETQYF. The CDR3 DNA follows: TGTGCCAGCAGCTTCGTAGCGGGAGTGGGGCAAGAGACCCAGTACTTC.

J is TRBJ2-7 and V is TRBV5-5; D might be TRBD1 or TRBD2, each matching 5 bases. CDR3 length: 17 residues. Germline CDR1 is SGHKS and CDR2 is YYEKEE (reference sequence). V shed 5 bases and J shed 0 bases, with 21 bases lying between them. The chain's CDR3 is CASRSGLTGGGSYEQYF. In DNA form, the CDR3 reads TGTGCCAGCAGGAGCGGACTTACAGGTGGAGGCTCCTACGAGCAGTACTTC.

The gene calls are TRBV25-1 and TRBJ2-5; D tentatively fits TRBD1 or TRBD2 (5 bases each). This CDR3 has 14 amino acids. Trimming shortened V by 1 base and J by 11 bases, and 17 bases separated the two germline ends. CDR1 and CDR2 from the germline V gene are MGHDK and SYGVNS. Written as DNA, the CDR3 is TGTGCCAGCAGTGAATTAGGGACCCCCAACAAGCAGTACTTC. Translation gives CASSELGTPNKQYF. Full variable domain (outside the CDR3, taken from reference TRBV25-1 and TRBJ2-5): EADIYQTPRYLVIGTGKKITLECSQTMGHDKMYWYQQDPGMELHLIHYSYGVNSTEKGDLSSESTVSRIRTEHFPLTLESARPSHTSQYLCASSELGTPNKQYFGPGTRLLVL.

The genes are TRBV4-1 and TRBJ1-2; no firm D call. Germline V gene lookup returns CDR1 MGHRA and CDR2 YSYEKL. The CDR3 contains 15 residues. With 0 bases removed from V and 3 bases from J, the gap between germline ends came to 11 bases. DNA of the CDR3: TGCGCCAGCAGCCAAGATGACGGATTCTACTATGGCTACACCTTC. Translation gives CASSQDDGFYYGYTF.

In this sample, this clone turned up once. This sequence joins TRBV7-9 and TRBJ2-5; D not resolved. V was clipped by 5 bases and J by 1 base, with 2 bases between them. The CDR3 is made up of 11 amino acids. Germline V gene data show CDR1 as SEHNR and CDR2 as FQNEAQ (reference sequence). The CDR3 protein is CASSAQETQYF. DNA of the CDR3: TGTGCCAGCAGCGCCCAAGAGACCCAGTACTTC.

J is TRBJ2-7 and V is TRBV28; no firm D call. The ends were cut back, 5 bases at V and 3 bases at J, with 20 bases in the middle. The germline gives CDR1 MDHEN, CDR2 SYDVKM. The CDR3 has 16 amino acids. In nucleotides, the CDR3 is TGTGCCAGCAGTGGACCCACGGGCACAATGTTCTACGAGCAGTACTTC. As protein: CASSGPTGTMFYEQYF.

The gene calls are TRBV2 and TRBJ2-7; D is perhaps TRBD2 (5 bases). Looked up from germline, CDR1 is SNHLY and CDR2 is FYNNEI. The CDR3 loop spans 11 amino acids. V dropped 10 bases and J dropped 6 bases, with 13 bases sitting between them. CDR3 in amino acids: CATQLASEQYF. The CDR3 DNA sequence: TGTGCCACCCAGCTAGCTTCCGAGCAGTACTTC.

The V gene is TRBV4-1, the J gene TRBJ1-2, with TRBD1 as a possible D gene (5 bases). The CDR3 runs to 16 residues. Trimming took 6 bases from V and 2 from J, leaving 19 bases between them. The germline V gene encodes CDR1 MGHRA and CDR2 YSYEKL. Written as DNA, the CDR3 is TGCGCCAGCAGTCGGGGAGACAGAACCCTCAACTATGGCTACACCTTC. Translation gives CASSRGDRTLNYGYTF.

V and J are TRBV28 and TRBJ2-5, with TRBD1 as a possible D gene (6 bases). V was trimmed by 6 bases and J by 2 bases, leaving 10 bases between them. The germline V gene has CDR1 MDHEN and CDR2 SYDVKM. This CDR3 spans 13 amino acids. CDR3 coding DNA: TGTGCCAGCAGACTACAGGGTCAAGAGACCCAGTACTTC. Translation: CASRLQGQETQYF.

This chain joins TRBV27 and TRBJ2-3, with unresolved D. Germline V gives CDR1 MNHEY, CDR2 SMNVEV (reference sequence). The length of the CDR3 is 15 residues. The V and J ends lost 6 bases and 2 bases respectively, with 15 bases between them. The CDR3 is CASSIRGRTTDTQYF. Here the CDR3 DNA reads TGTGCCAGCAGCATCCGAGGACGGACCACAGATACGCAGTATTTT.

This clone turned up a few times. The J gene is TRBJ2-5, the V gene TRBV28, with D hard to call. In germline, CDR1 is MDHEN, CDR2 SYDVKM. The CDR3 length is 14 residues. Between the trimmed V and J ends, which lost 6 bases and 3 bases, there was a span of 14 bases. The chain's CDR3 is CASRPQWVKETQYF. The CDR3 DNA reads TGTGCCAGCAGGCCCCAGTGGGTCAAAGAGACCCAGTACTTC.